The next 4 T cell receptor beta chains were all read from a single sample in a study of T cell responses to AZD1222 COVID-19 vaccine. Repertoires were generated with immunoSEQ multiplex PCR, while TCRdb's copy carries only in-frame clones and drops some. This sample has some 100,000 clones, with over 75% found just once. Sequencing used peripheral blood, obtained on day 0 of MenACWY control vaccination. The receptors originated from an adult in good health.

The chain combines TRBV19 with TRBJ1-1; D uncertain. V shed 6 bases and J shed 1 base, with 12 bases lying between them. The germline V gene has CDR1 LNHDA and CDR2 SQIVND (reference sequence). The CDR3 is made up of 14 amino acids. The CDR3 nucleotides read TGTGCCAGTAGCCTCGCGGGAGGGAACACTGAAGCTTTCTTT. This codes for CASSLAGGNTEAFF.

V gene TRBV5-8 combines with J gene TRBJ2-7, with D possibly matching TRBD2 (5 bases). CDR1 is SGHTS, CDR2 YDEGEE, per germline. The CDR3 runs to 14 residues. Trimming stripped 6 bases from V and 6 bases from J, with 19 bases between. This chain's CDR3 is CASKLIGVLGEQYF. The CDR3, as DNA: TGTGCCAGCAAGCTGATCGGGGTTTTGGGCGAGCAGTACTTC.

J is TRBJ1-4 and V is TRBV7-8, with D perhaps TRBD1 (5 bases). The ends were cut back, 4 bases at V and 3 bases at J, with 15 bases in the middle. In germline, CDR1 is SGHVS, CDR2 FQNEAQ. CDR3 length: 16 residues. The CDR3 DNA reads as TGTGCCAGCAGCTCGCCTCGCAGGGAGTCTAATGAAAAACTGTTTTTT. Translating gives CASSSPRRESNEKLFF.

The J gene is TRBJ2-2, the V gene TRBV11-2, with 11 bases that match TRBD2. Losses at the gene ends were 8 bases for V and 8 bases for J; bases not matched to a gene: 13. There are 16 residues in the CDR3. Germline loops: CDR1 SGHAT, CDR2 FQNNGV. In DNA form, the CDR3 reads TGTGCCAGCTTCGGGGTGACTAGCGGGATGATGGGGGAGCTGTTTTTT. Protein: CASFGVTSGMMGELFF.